Listed here is a single TCR beta chain. Data came from immunoSEQ multiplex PCR; TCRdb stores just in-frame clones and leaves some out. The sample includes 200,000 to 250,000 clones, about 80% of them seen just once. This record belongs to a study of blood T cell repertoires in COVID-19. Trimming cost V 2 bases and J 9 bases, with 11 bases left between them. The CDR3 totals 13 residues. Germline V gene sequence: CDR1 SGHAT, CDR2 FQDESV (reference sequence). The receptor was isolated from a woman older than 75 with COVID-19, enrolled during active disease. Sequenced: peripheral blood. The V and J genes are TRBV11-1 and TRBJ2-1, with D possibly being TRBD1 (6 bases). CDR3 protein: CASSLWGQGEQFF. For the CDR3, the DNA is TGTGCCAGCAGCTTATGGGGGCAGGGTGAGCAGTTCTTC.